Each of the 5 T cell receptor beta chains below was sequenced from the same sample in a study of cytomegalovirus exposure and HLA in healthy donors. Primers included in the PCR were 60 Vbeta and 13 Jbeta primers. Sequencing used immunoSEQ multiplex PCR; TCRdb keeps in-frame clones, though not all of them. The sample records around 150,000 clones, more than 70% being singletons. The sequenced sample consisted of PBMCs. These receptors were taken from a man in his sixties in good health and CMV-seronegative.

This chain links TRBV6-5 with TRBJ2-7; weak D call: TRBD2 (6 bases). CDR3 length: 15 residues. V lost 2 bases and J 0 bases, leaving 11 bases between the germline ends. From germline, CDR1 is MNHEY and CDR2 SVGAGI. CDR3 sequence (DNA): TGTGCCAGCAGTTACGGCGGGATCGGCTCCTACGAGCAGTACTTC. Translation: CASSYGGIGSYEQYF.

The V call is TRBV10-2, the J call TRBJ2-7; 7 nucleotides line up with TRBD1. Germline-derived CDR1 and CDR2 are WSHSY and SAAADI. Trimming removed 4 bases from V and 3 bases from J; junction bases left unmatched: 0. This CDR3 has 12 amino acids. In nucleotides, the CDR3 is TGCGCCAGCAGTGGGGACAGCTACGAGCAGTACTTC. This gives the protein CASSGDSYEQYF.

The chain links TRBV29-1 to TRBJ2-2, with TRBD1 matching over 7 bases. CDR1 SQVTM and CDR2 ANQGSEA come from the germline V gene. Unmatched junction bases numbered 5, after V lost 4 bases and J lost 6 bases. The CDR3 runs to 13 residues. CDR3 sequence: CSVVRQGAGELFF. The CDR3 bases are TGCAGCGTTGTACGTCAGGGGGCCGGGGAGCTGTTTTTT.

The chain recombines TRBV11-2 with TRBJ2-1; 8 positions match TRBD2. Losses at the gene ends were 0 bases for V and 7 bases for J; bases not matched to a gene: 17. The CDR3 consists of 19 residues. Germline V lookup: CDR1 SGHAT, CDR2 FQNNGV. The CDR3 reads CASSLDWVSGGPSFNEQFF. In DNA form, the CDR3 reads TGTGCCAGCAGCTTAGATTGGGTTTCGGGGGGGCCAAGTTTTAATGAGCAGTTCTTC. The complete variable domain, with remaining parts taken from reference TRBV11-2 and TRBJ2-1, reads EAGVAQSPRYKIIEKRQSVAFWCNPISGHATLYWYQQILGQGPKLLIQFQNNGVVDDSQLPKDRFSAERLKGVDSTLKIQPAKLEDSAVYLCASSLDWVSGGPSFNEQFFGPGTRLTVL.

This sequence joins TRBV6-5 and TRBJ2-7; TRBD1 aligns across 9 bases. The germline V gene encodes CDR1 MNHEY and CDR2 SVGAGI. V was clipped by 2 bases and J by 2 bases; unmatched bases: 1. The length of the CDR3 is 14 residues. The CDR3 region has the DNA TGTGCCAGCAGTTACACAGGGGGCACCTACGAGCAGTACTTC. This sequence encodes CASSYTGGTYEQYF.